The 29 T cell receptor beta chains below all came from one sample that was sequenced in a study of neurological immune-mediated disorders. In TCRdb, the 5' RACE reads were re-called with MiXCR into one record per CDR3 protein. This sample carries roughly 24,000 distinct CDR3 sequences, 13% of them seen once, and the ten largest clones take 13%. The sample was PBMCs. These receptors originate from a woman in her sixties with HTLV-1-associated myelopathy (HAM/TSP).

Judged by abundance, this clonotype is medium-sized. The V call is TRBV12-3 or TRBV12-4, the J call TRBJ2-7; D not certain. The CDR3 spans 11 residues. Trimming pared 3 bases from V and 4 bases from J, leaving 4 bases between. The CDR3 reads CASSLLYEQYF. In DNA form, the CDR3 reads TGTGCCAGCAGTTTGTTGTACGAGCAGTACTTC.

This clonotype has ten or more counts. The chain links TRBV20-1 to TRBJ2-7; 11 nucleotides line up with TRBD2. The V segment lost 6 bases and the J segment 4 bases; nucleotides outside the gene matches: 8. Germline CDR1 and CDR2: DFQATT and SNEGSKA (reference sequence). The CDR3 is made up of 14 amino acids. The CDR3 here is CSALSGRALYEQYF. Written as DNA, the CDR3 is TGCAGTGCACTTAGCGGGAGGGCCCTGTACGAGCAGTACTTC.

This chain uses TRBV20-1 with TRBJ2-2; 7 bases align to TRBD2. The germline V gene encodes CDR1 DFQATT and CDR2 SNEGSKA (reference sequence). This CDR3 has 15 amino acids. Trimming at V came to 1 base and at J to 6 bases, leaving 8 bases not matched to a gene. CDR3: CSARVQAGRSGELFF. In DNA, the CDR3 is TGCAGTGCTAGAGTCCAAGCGGGGCGGTCCGGGGAGCTGTTTTTT.

Ten or more counts support this clonotype. The rearrangement joins TRBV5-1 to TRBJ2-3; 10 nucleotides line up with TRBD2. V lost 4 bases and J lost 0; bases outside the gene matches: 2. This CDR3 has 15 residues. Germline lookup yields CDR1 SGHRS and CDR2 YFSETQ. CDR3 bases: TGCGCCAGCAGCCCGACTAGCGGGAGCACAGATACGCAGTATTTT. Amino acids: CASSPTSGSTDTQYF.

This clonotype was seen ten or more times. V usage is TRBV20-1 and J usage is TRBJ2-2; D gene unclear. Germline V gene data show CDR1 as DFQATT and CDR2 as SNEGSKA (reference sequence). This CDR3 has 13 residues. Trimming removed 3 bases from V and 2 bases from J, with 7 bases in between. In DNA, the CDR3 is TGCAGTGCTAGTAACAGAAACACCGGGGAGCTGTTTTTT. Its translation is CSASNRNTGELFF.

The V gene is TRBV4-1, the J gene TRBJ2-1, with TRBD2 matching over 9 bases. V shed 0 bases, J shed 13 bases, and the junction held 13 bases outside the gene matches. Germline values: CDR1 MGHRA, CDR2 YSYEKL. This CDR3 comprises 16 residues. The CDR3 nucleotides read TGCGCCAGCAGCCAAGATTTCCGGCGTAGCGGGAGTCCCCAGTTCTTC. It codes for CASSQDFRRSGSPQFF.

This clonotype was counted many times. The chain uses TRBV28 and TRBJ2-1; 9 bases map to TRBD2. CDR1 and CDR2 (germline): MDHEN, SYDVKM. The CDR3 is made up of 18 amino acids. The V and J ends lost 4 bases and 0 bases, in that order; junction bases with no gene match: 10. CDR3 sequence: CASSSSGRHTVSYNEQFF. The DNA for the CDR3 is TGTGCCAGCAGTTCAAGCGGGAGGCATACGGTCTCCTACAATGAGCAGTTCTTC.

In its sample, this clonotype was seen many times. In nucleotides, the CDR3 is TGTGCCAGCAGCTTAGTTACTATCGCGGGCAGAAAGACAGATACGCAGTATTTT. Its protein product is CASSLVTIAGRKTDTQYF. The chain couples TRBV11-3 to TRBJ2-3; TRBD2 is a possible D gene (5 bases). Between the trimmed V and J ends, which lost 1 base and 3 bases, there was a span of 20 bases. This CDR3 spans 18 amino acids. CDR1 is SGHNT, CDR2 YENEEA, per germline.

The CDR3 reads CASSPQGESNYGYTF. In DNA form, the CDR3 reads TGCGCCAGCAGCCCGCAGGGGGAGAGCAACTATGGCTACACCTTC. The chain uses TRBV4-3 and TRBJ1-2; 7 positions match TRBD1. Germline loops: CDR1 LGHNA, CDR2 YSLEER. The V segment lost 4 bases and the J segment 2 bases; nucleotides outside the gene matches: 7. This CDR3 spans 15 amino acids.

V gene TRBV20-1 combines with J gene TRBJ2-1; 8 positions match TRBD2. Unmatched junction bases numbered 13, after V lost 6 bases and J lost 9 bases. The CDR3 contains 14 residues. The V gene's germline CDR1 is DFQATT and CDR2 SNEGSKA (reference sequence). CDR3 bases: TGCAGTGCCCCGACTATCGGGGGGGGTGGTGAGCAGTTCTTC. Protein sequence: CSAPTIGGGGEQFF.

This clonotype was counted ten times or more. This sequence joins TRBV25-1 and TRBJ2-1, with D perhaps TRBD2 (6 bases). This CDR3 comprises 17 residues. Trimming stripped 8 bases from V and 10 bases from J, with 30 bases between. Germline V gene data show CDR1 as MGHDK and CDR2 as SYGVNS. For the CDR3, the DNA is TGTGCCAGCGGGGAAGGAAGACCCGGAGGAGGGCCGCGGGAGCAGTTCTTC. Residues: CASGEGRPGGGPREQFF. Full variable domain (missing parts from reference TRBV25-1 and TRBJ2-1): EADIYQTPRYLVIGTGKKITLECSQTMGHDKMYWYQQDPGMELHLIHYSYGVNSTEKGDLSSESTVSRIRTEHFPLTLESARPSHTSQYLCASGEGRPGGGPREQFFGPGTRLTVL.

Ten or more counts support this clonotype. The V and J genes are TRBV5-1 and TRBJ1-2, with D perhaps matching TRBD1 (6 bases). This CDR3 comprises 12 residues. The V gene's germline CDR1 is SGHRS and CDR2 YFSETQ. The V gene lost 0 bases and the J gene lost 7 bases, with 7 bases spanning the gap. CDR3: CASSLDRAGYTF. The CDR3 DNA sequence: TGCGCCAGCAGCTTGGACAGGGCTGGCTACACCTTC.

V usage is TRBV4-2 and J usage is TRBJ1-1; 8 positions agree with TRBD1. CDR1 and CDR2 from the germline V gene are LGHNA and YNFKEQ. The CDR3 loop spans 17 amino acids. V shed 2 bases and J 7 bases; nucleotides not matched to a gene: 15. CDR3 sequence: CASSQLTTGGEKIEAFF. The CDR3 coding sequence is TGTGCCAGCAGCCAACTTACTACAGGGGGGGAGAAAATTGAAGCTTTCTTT.

This clonotype was counted many times. An end of the junction differs from the germline gene, which may be a read error. The V call is TRBV2, the J call TRBJ2-7; D gene ambiguous. The germline CDR1 and CDR2 sequences are SNHLY and FYNNEI. The CDR3 is made up of 12 amino acids. This chain's CDR3 is CANSGSAYEQYF. In nucleotides, the CDR3 is TGTGCCAACAGTGGGTCGGCCTACGAGCAGTACTTC. Drawing the rest from reference TRBV2 and TRBJ2-7, the complete variable domain is EPEVTQTPSHQVTQMGQEVILRCVPISNHLYFYWYRQILGQKVEFLVSFYNNEISEKSEIFDDQFSVERPDGSNFTLKIRSTKLEDSAMYFCANSGSAYEQYFGPGTRLTVT.

This clonotype was seen ten or more times. V gene TRBV20-1 combines with J gene TRBJ1-4; tentative D call: TRBD1 (5 bases). The CDR3 is made up of 13 amino acids. The V end was cut by 0 bases, the J end by 7 bases, with 9 bases between. Germline-derived CDR1 and CDR2 are DFQATT and SNEGSKA (reference sequence). Written as DNA, the CDR3 is TGCAGTGCTAGAGACAGGGTTGTTGAAAAACTGTTTTTT. Protein sequence: CSARDRVVEKLFF.

In this sample, this clonotype turned up many times. The germline gene is not matched at one end of the junction; a read error may be the cause. The chain carries TRBV20-1 and TRBJ1-3; D gene ambiguous. CDR1 DFQATT and CDR2 SNEGSKA come from the germline V gene (reference sequence). CDR3 length: 13 amino acids. CDR3 loop: CSARGYSGYTIYF. As DNA, the CDR3 is TGCAGTGCTAGAGGGTATTCTGGATACACCATATATTTT.

The chain links TRBV7-9 to TRBJ1-2; a weak D match, TRBD1 (5 bases). Deletions cut 0 bases from V and 6 bases from J, with 14 bases between. Looked up from germline, CDR1 is SEHNR and CDR2 is FQNEAQ (reference sequence). The CDR3 contains 15 residues. CDR3 DNA: TGTGCCAGCAGCTTAGCCGTCGCTGGGGGGGATGGCTACACCTTC. Residues: CASSLAVAGGDGYTF.

In this sample, this clonotype turned up many times. CDR3 region: CASSSLGTSGMITDTQYF. CDR3 in DNA: TGTGCCAGCAGCTCACTCGGGACTAGCGGGATGATCACAGATACGCAGTATTTT. The rearrangement joins TRBV5-6 to TRBJ2-3, with 13 bases fitting TRBD2. This CDR3 comprises 18 residues. CDR1 SGHDT and CDR2 YYEEEE come from the germline V gene. With 3 bases clipped from V and 2 bases from J, the junction kept 9 bases outside the gene matches.

This clonotype was seen repeatedly, ten times or more. The chain combines TRBV20-1 with TRBJ1-2; 10 positions agree with TRBD1. This CDR3 region has 12 residues. The J segment lost 8 bases and the V segment lost 4 bases, leaving 4 bases of the junction unmatched. Germline lookup yields CDR1 DFQATT and CDR2 SNEGSKA (reference sequence). CDR3 coding DNA: TGCAGTGCTACTGGGACAGGGGAGGGCTACACCTTC. Residues: CSATGTGEGYTF.

In its sample, this clonotype was seen once. This rearrangement joins TRBV6-5 to TRBJ2-2, with D perhaps given as TRBD1 or TRBD2 (5 bases each). V lost 0 bases to trimming and J lost 9 bases, with 20 bases between them. Germline CDR1 is MNHEY and CDR2 is SVGAGI. The CDR3 has 17 residues. The CDR3 coding sequence is TGTGCCAGCAGTTACTCGAAAAGTCCAGGGAGTACCTGGGAGCTGTTTTTT. This encodes CASSYSKSPGSTWELFF.

This clonotype was found many times. The chain combines TRBV5-1 with TRBJ2-3; 12 nucleotides match TRBD2. V lost 4 bases to trimming and J lost 5 bases; unmatched junction nucleotides: 11. The CDR3 is 17 residues long. From germline, CDR1 is SGHRS and CDR2 YFSETQ. The CDR3 sequence is CASSLTRLAGGKDTQYF. CDR3 DNA: TGCGCCAGCAGCCTAACCCGCCTAGCGGGGGGGAAAGATACGCAGTATTTT.

At least ten counts were recorded for this clonotype. The V call is TRBV18, the J call TRBJ2-1; 7 nucleotides agree with TRBD2. Germline assignment: CDR1 KGHSH and CDR2 LQKENI. V shed 6 bases, J shed 5 bases, and the junction held 4 bases outside the gene matches. The CDR3 loop spans 13 amino acids. CDR3 residues: CASSPRGDNEQFF. The DNA of the CDR3 is TGTGCCAGCTCCCCTCGGGGGGACAATGAGCAGTTCTTC.

This clonotype was counted at least ten times. The V call is TRBV20-1, the J call TRBJ1-1, with TRBD1 identical over 7 bases. Germline V gene lookup returns CDR1 DFQATT and CDR2 SNEGSKA (reference sequence). V gave up 5 bases and J gave up 7 bases; unmatched junction bases: 1. The CDR3 consists of 10 residues. DNA of the CDR3: TGCAGTGCTGGGGACAGTGAAGCTTTCTTT. Translating it yields CSAGDSEAFF.

There are many counts of this clonotype. The genes are TRBV7-9 and TRBJ1-4; D unresolved. The CDR3 is 15 amino acids. V was trimmed by 5 bases and J by 3 bases, leaving 13 bases between them. The germline gives CDR1 SEHNR, CDR2 FQNEAQ (reference sequence). The CDR3 here is CASSIPQSSNEKLFF. The CDR3 nucleotides are TGTGCCAGCAGCATACCACAGTCCTCTAATGAAAAACTGTTTTTT.

This clonotype was seen repeatedly, ten times or more. The genes are TRBV7-9 and TRBJ2-3; 12 bases are a match to TRBD2. The CDR3 covers 17 residues. Per germline, CDR1 SEHNR and CDR2 FQNEAQ (reference sequence). Losses at the gene ends were 5 bases for V and 2 bases for J; bases not matched to a gene: 8. As DNA, the CDR3 is TGTGCCAGCAGCCCCAGACTAGCGGGGGAGCTCACAGATACGCAGTATTTT. It yields the protein CASSPRLAGELTDTQYF.

There are many counts of this clonotype. The rearrangement uses TRBV20-1 and TRBJ1-2, with 7 bases aligning to TRBD1. Trimming cost V 3 bases and J 4 bases; bases outside gene matches: 8. CDR3 length: 14 amino acids. Germline CDR1 DFQATT, CDR2 SNEGSKA (reference sequence). The DNA of the CDR3 is TGCAGTGCTAGCAGACAGGGTACCTTCTATGGCTACACCTTC. Translated, it gives CSASRQGTFYGYTF.

This clonotype was seen at least ten times. This sequence joins TRBV7-9 and TRBJ2-7; 9 bases match TRBD1. After removal of 5 bases from V and 6 bases from J, the junction contained 2 bases not matched to a gene. The CDR3 has 12 residues. Germline V gives CDR1 SEHNR, CDR2 FQNEAQ (reference sequence). Written as DNA, the CDR3 is TGTGCCAGCAGCCCGACAGGGGGCGAGCAGTACTTC. It specifies CASSPTGGEQYF.

By share of the sample, this clonotype is medium-sized. This chain connects TRBV3-1 to TRBJ1-2; possibly TRBD1 for D (6 bases). The V gene lost 4 bases and the J gene lost 8 bases, with 14 bases spanning the gap. Germline-derived CDR1 and CDR2 are LGHDT and YNNKEL (reference sequence). There are 13 residues in the CDR3. CDR3: CASSPGQLSGYTF. The CDR3 DNA reads TGTGCCAGCAGCCCGGGACAACTAAGCGGCTACACCTTC.

Concerning this clonotype itself: It may be a read error: a sequence one base away is much more abundant. V is TRBV7-2 and J is TRBJ2-7; D uncertain. Germline lookup yields CDR1 SGHTA and CDR2 FQGNSA. This CDR3 comprises 12 residues. V was trimmed by 3 bases and J by 5 bases, leaving 8 bases between them. The CDR3 bases are TGTGCCAGCAGCTTCCCCTGGGACGAGCAGTACTTC. Protein product: CASSFPWDEQYF.